This is a list of T cell receptor beta chains from one sample in a study of blood T cell repertoires in COVID-19. Some clones are missing from TCRdb's copy, which holds only in-frame ones; the method was immunoSEQ multiplex PCR. The repertoire holds fewer than 350,000 clones, with approximately 83% as singletons. The sequenced material came from peripheral blood. The receptors stem from a woman aged 30 to 39 who had recovered from COVID-19. The CDR3 runs from the conserved cysteine through the conserved F or W. The order of the fields is D gene, V gene, CDR3 length, clone size, J gene, CDR3 protein, CDR3 DNA. The D gene is left open where the match is weak. A row's size may be missing; if present it is once, few, many or a size class.

d_gene: TRBD1
v_gene: TRBV10-2
len: 12
abundance: once
j_gene: TRBJ1-5
CDR3aa: CASRGQGQPQHF
CDR3nt: TGCGCCAGCAGGGGACAGGGCCAGCCCCAGCATTTT

d_gene: NA
v_gene: TRBV28
len: 13
abundance: NA
j_gene: TRBJ1-5
CDR3aa: CASRTAHNQPQHF
CDR3nt: TGTGCCAGCAGGACAGCCCACAATCAGCCCCAGCATTTT

d_gene: NA
v_gene: TRBV11-2
len: 15
abundance: NA
j_gene: TRBJ1-3
CDR3aa: CASSLGSNSGNTIYF
CDR3nt: TGTGCCAGCAGCTTAGGGTCTAACTCTGGAAACACCATATATTTT

d_gene: NA
v_gene: TRBV7-2
len: 15
abundance: NA
j_gene: TRBJ1-6
CDR3aa: CASSLGVQGNSPLHF
CDR3nt: TGTGCCAGCAGCTTAGGAGTACAGGGAAATTCACCCCTCCACTTT

d_gene: NA
v_gene: TRBV7-2
len: 11
abundance: NA
j_gene: TRBJ2-1
CDR3aa: CASSPRNEQFF
CDR3nt: TGTGCCAGCAGCCCGCGCAATGAGCAGTTCTTC

d_gene: NA
v_gene: TRBV5-6
len: 12
abundance: NA
j_gene: TRBJ2-1
CDR3aa: CASSFYAGKQFF
CDR3nt: TGTGCCAGCAGCTTTTACGCGGGAAAGCAGTTCTTC

d_gene: NA
v_gene: TRBV5-6
len: 13
abundance: NA
j_gene: TRBJ1-1
CDR3aa: CASSLGVTQTAFF
CDR3nt: TGTGCCAGCAGCTTGGGGGTGACACAGACGGCTTTCTTT

d_gene: NA
v_gene: TRBV11-3
len: 14
abundance: NA
j_gene: TRBJ2-1
CDR3aa: CASSLALVGGEQFF
CDR3nt: TGTGCCAGCAGCTTAGCTTTAGTAGGGGGTGAGCAGTTCTTC

d_gene: NA
v_gene: TRBV3-1/TRBV3-2
len: 14
abundance: once
j_gene: TRBJ1-1
CDR3aa: CASSQDVEDTEAFF
CDR3nt: TGTGCCAGCAGCCAAGATGTGGAGGACACTGAAGCTTTCTTT

d_gene: NA
v_gene: TRBV27
len: 15
abundance: once
j_gene: TRBJ1-1
CDR3aa: CASSLSWAGNTEAFF
CDR3nt: TGTGCCAGCAGTTTATCGTGGGCTGGGAACACTGAAGCTTTCTTT

d_gene: TRBD1
v_gene: TRBV18
len: 13
abundance: once
j_gene: TRBJ1-2
CDR3aa: CASSPDREYGYTF
CDR3nt: TGTGCCAGCTCACCGGACAGGGAATATGGCTACACCTTC

d_gene: TRBD2
v_gene: TRBV19
len: 15
abundance: NA
j_gene: TRBJ2-1
CDR3aa: CASSIGTSGYNEQFF
CDR3nt: TGTGCCAGTAGTATAGGGACTAGCGGTTACAATGAGCAGTTCTTC

d_gene: NA
v_gene: TRBV18
len: 16
abundance: NA
j_gene: TRBJ1-1
CDR3aa: CASSPSAGVQDTEAFF
CDR3nt: TGTGCCAGCTCACCCTCCGCAGGGGTTCAGGACACTGAAGCTTTCTTT

d_gene: NA
v_gene: TRBV4-1
len: 15
abundance: once
j_gene: TRBJ1-2
CDR3aa: CASSREQGFGYGYTF
CDR3nt: TGCGCCAGCAGCCGAGAACAGGGTTTCGGCTATGGCTACACCTTC

d_gene: TRBD2
v_gene: TRBV7-9
len: 19
abundance: NA
j_gene: TRBJ2-7
CDR3aa: CASSFISGLANRAFGEQYF
CDR3nt: TGTGCCAGCAGCTTTATCTCGGGACTAGCGAATAGAGCCTTTGGCGAGCAGTACTTC

d_gene: NA
v_gene: TRBV29-1
len: 10
abundance: NA
j_gene: TRBJ2-7
CDR3aa: CSVGVHEQYF
CDR3nt: TGCAGCGTCGGGGTCCACGAGCAGTACTTC

d_gene: NA
v_gene: TRBV18
len: 16
abundance: NA
j_gene: TRBJ2-2
CDR3aa: CASSPLQGSNTGELFF
CDR3nt: TGTGCCAGCTCACCACTGCAGGGCTCGAACACCGGGGAGCTGTTTTTT

d_gene: NA
v_gene: TRBV12-2
len: 17
abundance: NA
j_gene: TRBJ1-1
CDR3aa: CASRLGGTGCYNTEAFF
CDR3nt: TGTGCAAGTCGCTTAGGAGGGACAGGGTGTTACAACACTGAAGCTTTCTTT

d_gene: TRBD2
v_gene: TRBV5-4
len: 17
abundance: NA
j_gene: TRBJ2-3
CDR3aa: CASSLVLAGGFTDTQYF
CDR3nt: TGTGCCAGCAGCTTGGTCCTAGCGGGGGGCTTCACAGATACGCAGTATTTT

d_gene: TRBD1
v_gene: TRBV5-1
len: 15
abundance: NA
j_gene: TRBJ1-4
CDR3aa: CASSAGDRGREKLFF
CDR3nt: TGCGCCAGCAGCGCGGGGGACAGGGGAAGAGAAAAACTGTTTTTT

d_gene: NA
v_gene: TRBV19
len: 16
abundance: NA
j_gene: TRBJ1-5
CDR3aa: CASSPGHNLRNQPQHF
CDR3nt: TGTGCCAGTAGCCCGGGACACAATCTGCGCAATCAGCCCCAGCATTTT

d_gene: TRBD1
v_gene: TRBV29-1
len: 11
abundance: NA
j_gene: TRBJ1-2
CDR3aa: CSVVGQAGYTF
CDR3nt: TGCAGCGTTGTCGGACAGGCTGGCTACACCTTC

d_gene: TRBD1
v_gene: TRBV10-1
len: 14
abundance: NA
j_gene: TRBJ1-1
CDR3aa: CASSRDRGRTEAFF
CDR3nt: TGCGCCAGCAGTCGGGACAGGGGGCGAACTGAAGCTTTCTTT

d_gene: TRBD1
v_gene: TRBV14
len: 17
abundance: NA
j_gene: TRBJ2-7
CDR3aa: CASSQALPGQGSYEQYF
CDR3nt: TGTGCCAGCAGCCAAGCCCTCCCGGGACAGGGCTCCTACGAGCAGTACTTC

d_gene: TRBD1
v_gene: TRBV7-2
len: 14
abundance: NA
j_gene: TRBJ1-5
CDR3aa: CASSSQGSTDPQHF
CDR3nt: TGTGCCAGCAGCTCACAGGGGAGTACCGATCCCCAGCATTTT

d_gene: TRBD2
v_gene: TRBV19
len: 14
abundance: NA
j_gene: TRBJ2-5
CDR3aa: CASSGWGGQETQYF
CDR3nt: TGTGCCAGTAGTGGGTGGGGGGGCCAAGAGACCCAGTACTTC

d_gene: NA
v_gene: TRBV27
len: 14
abundance: NA
j_gene: TRBJ1-6
CDR3aa: CASSLNGYNSPLHF
CDR3nt: TGTGCCAGCAGTTTAAACGGCTATAATTCACCCCTCCACTTT